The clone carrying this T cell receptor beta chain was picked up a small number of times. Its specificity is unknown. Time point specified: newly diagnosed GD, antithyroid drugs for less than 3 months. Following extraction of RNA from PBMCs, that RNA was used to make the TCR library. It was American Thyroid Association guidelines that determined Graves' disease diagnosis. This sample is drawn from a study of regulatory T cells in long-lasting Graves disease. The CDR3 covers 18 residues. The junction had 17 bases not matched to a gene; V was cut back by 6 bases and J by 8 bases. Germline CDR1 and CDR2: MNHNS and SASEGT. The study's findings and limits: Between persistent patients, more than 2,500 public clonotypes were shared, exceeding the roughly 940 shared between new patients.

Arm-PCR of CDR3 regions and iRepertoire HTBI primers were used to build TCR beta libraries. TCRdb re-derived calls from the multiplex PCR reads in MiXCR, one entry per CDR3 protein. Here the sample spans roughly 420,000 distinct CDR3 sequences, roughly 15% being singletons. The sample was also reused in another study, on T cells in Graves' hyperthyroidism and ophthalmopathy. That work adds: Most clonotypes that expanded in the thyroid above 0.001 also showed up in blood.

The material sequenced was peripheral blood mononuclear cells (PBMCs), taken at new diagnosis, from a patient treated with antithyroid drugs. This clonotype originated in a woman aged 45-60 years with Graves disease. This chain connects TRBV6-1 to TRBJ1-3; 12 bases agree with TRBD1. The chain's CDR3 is CASSPALGQGASLHTIYF. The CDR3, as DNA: TGTGCCAGCAGCCCAGCGTTGGGACAGGGGGCTTCGTTGCACACCATATATTTT.